These 9 T cell receptor beta chains were sequenced from one sample in a study of early T cells in non-severe SARS-CoV-2 infection. TCRdb processed the 5' RACE reads anew with MiXCR; each CDR3 protein has one entry. The sample consists of 65,000 to 95,000 distinct CDR3 sequences, 13% to 15% of them appearing once. The sequenced material came from whole blood. The receptors derive from an adult who was a healthcare worker with PCR-confirmed SARS-CoV-2 infection or an uninfected control (not recorded which).

For the CDR3, the DNA is TGTGCCAGCAGTTTATCGGGACTAGCAAGGGATACGCAGTATTTT. Protein: CASSLSGLARDTQYF. The V gene is TRBV27, the J gene TRBJ2-3; 9 bases are a match to TRBD2. The trim removed 0 bases at V and 6 bases at J, leaving 4 bases unmatched. The CDR3 has 15 residues. Germline V gives CDR1 MNHEY, CDR2 SMNVEV (reference sequence).

The V and J genes are TRBV28 and TRBJ2-7, with D perhaps TRBD2 (5 bases). The CDR3 spans 14 residues. Germline V gene sequence: CDR1 MDHEN, CDR2 SYDVKM. Trimming removed 11 bases at V and 1 base at J, with 18 bases between. This chain's CDR3 is CASGEGGPSYEQYF. The CDR3 DNA is TGTGCCTCCGGCGAGGGCGGGCCGTCCTACGAGCAGTACTTC.

The gene calls are TRBV3-1 and TRBJ1-2; D is uncertain. The CDR3 has 13 amino acids. Trimming shortened V by 1 base and J by 10 bases, and 13 bases separated the two germline ends. The germline V gene has CDR1 LGHDT and CDR2 YNNKEL (reference sequence). In DNA form, the CDR3 reads TGTGCCAGCAGCCAAGGACGGGTTTTTGACTACACCTTC. Translation: CASSQGRVFDYTF.

This clonotype has only a few counts. The chain combines TRBV11-2 with TRBJ2-7; TRBD1 agrees at 9 bases. Per germline, CDR1 SGHAT and CDR2 FQNNGV. The length of the CDR3 is 13 residues. Losses at the gene ends were 6 bases for V and 4 bases for J; bases not matched to a gene: 4. CDR3 sequence (DNA): TGTGCCAGCAGTAAGGGACAGGGATACGAGCAGTACTTC. Its translation: CASSKGQGYEQYF. Together with reference TRBV11-2 and TRBJ2-7, the CDR3 gives the full variable domain: EAGVAQSPRYKIIEKRQSVAFWCNPISGHATLYWYQQILGQGPKLLIQFQNNGVVDDSQLPKDRFSAERLKGVDSTLKIQPAKLEDSAVYLCASSKGQGYEQYFGPGTRLTVT.

The chain joins TRBV10-3 to TRBJ1-2; D may be TRBD1 (6 bases). The germline CDR1 and CDR2 sequences are ENHRY and SYGVKD. The CDR3 has 13 amino acids. Trimming stripped 2 bases from V and 6 bases from J, with 10 bases between. The CDR3 spells CAISETGQNGYTF. As DNA, the CDR3 is TGTGCCATCAGTGAGACCGGACAGAATGGCTACACCTTC.

DNA of the CDR3: TGTGCCAGCAGCCGCAGAGGGGGCCCCTATAATTCACCCCTCCACTTT. The encoded protein is CASSRRGGPYNSPLHF. The chain couples TRBV4-2 to TRBJ1-6; 7 bases are a match to TRBD1. The CDR3 is 16 residues long. The V gene's germline CDR1 is LGHNA and CDR2 YNFKEQ. V shed 4 bases and J 2 bases; nucleotides not matched to a gene: 5.

The chain couples TRBV10-3 to TRBJ1-1; 7 bases map to TRBD1. The CDR3 consists of 16 residues. V shed 3 bases, J shed 4 bases, and the junction held 11 bases outside the gene matches. CDR1 and CDR2 from the germline V gene are ENHRY and SYGVKD. This chain's CDR3 is CAISDPQGGAITEAFF. CDR3 sequence (DNA): TGTGCCATCAGTGACCCTCAGGGGGGTGCTATCACTGAAGCTTTCTTT.

The J gene is TRBJ2-7, the V gene TRBV6-6; 9 positions match TRBD1. CDR1 is MNHNY, CDR2 SVGAGI, per germline (reference sequence). V lost 6 bases to trimming and J lost 3 bases; unmatched junction nucleotides: 6. This CDR3 contains 14 residues. As DNA, the CDR3 is TGTGCCAGCAGCCCCAAGGGACAGGGCTACGAGCAGTACTTC. It is translated as CASSPKGQGYEQYF.

This clonotype has a handful of counts. In DNA form, the CDR3 reads TGCAGCGTTGAAGGGCGCCTGGGAGAGACCCAGTACTTC. This gives the protein CSVEGRLGETQYF. V gene TRBV29-1 combines with J gene TRBJ2-5; D is ambiguous. Germline CDR1 and CDR2: SQVTM and ANQGSEA. The ends were cut back, 1 base at V and 4 bases at J, with 10 bases in the middle. The CDR3 covers 13 residues.